A selection of T cell receptor beta chains follows, all from one sample in a study of T-cell reconstitution after alpha-beta-depleted transplantation in children. TCRdb fed the PCR reads into MiXCR, producing one record per CDR3 protein. The table lists about 1,000,000 distinct CDR3 sequences, about 29% of them singletons, with 25% to 35% in the top ten. The sample here was PBMCs, mostly from graft donor cells, taken 360 days after TCRalphabeta/CD19-depleted stem cell transplant. All receptors derive from a boy in the first two years of life who had a stem cell transplant for SCID, so the T cells may come from the graft donor. CDR3s include the opening cysteine and the closing phenylalanine or tryptophan. A D gene is named only where the DNA matches it firmly. Expanded clones are given a class, and other clones once, few, many or no size at all.

D,J,V,size,CDR3,DNA
TRBD2,TRBJ2-7,TRBV9,.,CASSARGAGGPYEQYF,TGTGCCAGCAGCGCCCGTGGAGCGGGGGGGCCATACGAGCAGTACTTC
.,TRBJ2-3,TRBV5-1,few,CASSLGQGGVFTDTQYF,TGCGCCAGCAGCTTGGGTCAGGGGGGAGTATTCACAGATACGCAGTATTTT
.,TRBJ1-1,TRBV7-9,.,CASSLAAAMNTEAFF,TGTGCCAGCAGCTTAGCGGCGGCGATGAACACTGAAGCTTTCTTT
TRBD2,TRBJ2-3,TRBV5-4,.,CASSFSSGGTDTQYF,TGTGCCAGCAGCTTTTCTAGCGGGGGCACAGATACGCAGTATTTT
.,TRBJ2-7,TRBV11-2,.,CASSPAMRVDEQYF,TGTGCCAGCAGCCCCGCGATGAGGGTTGACGAGCAGTACTTC
.,TRBJ2-6,TRBV4-1,few,CASSQDRPGAFPGANVLTF,TGCGCCAGCAGCCAAGATCGGCCAGGGGCTTTCCCTGGGGCCAACGTCCTGACTTTC
.,TRBJ2-3,TRBV7-6,few,CASSLRPRQGTDTQYF,TGTGCCAGCAGCTTACGCCCCAGACAGGGCACAGATACGCAGTATTTT
TRBD1,TRBJ2-5,TRBV7-9,few,CASSLGLGQPETQYF,TGTGCCAGCAGCTTGGGCCTGGGACAGCCAGAGACCCAGTACTTC
.,TRBJ2-5,TRBV29-1,.,CSVGDPETQYF,TGCAGCGTTGGGGACCCCGAGACCCAGTACTTC
.,TRBJ2-1,TRBV5-1,few,CASRSHATSYNEQFF,TGCGCCAGCAGAAGCCACGCGACATCCTACAATGAGCAGTTCTTC
TRBD2,TRBJ2-5,TRBV20-1,.,CSARDSGLAEETQYF,TGCAGTGCTAGAGACTCGGGACTAGCGGAAGAGACCCAGTACTTC
.,TRBJ2-2,TRBV6-5,.,CASSYSFPSGELFF,TGTGCCAGCAGTTACTCGTTTCCGAGTGGGGAGCTGTTTTTT
.,TRBJ2-7,TRBV11-2,.,CASTSVGNESYEQYF,TGTGCCAGCACCTCCGTGGGGAACGAGTCCTACGAGCAGTACTTC
TRBD2,TRBJ2-1,TRBV7-9,.,CASSLAGTITHNEQFF,TGTGCCAGCAGCTTAGCCGGGACTATTACTCACAATGAGCAGTTCTTC
TRBD1,TRBJ2-1,TRBV10-3,few,CAISVPGQGEAEQFF,TGTGCCATCAGTGTCCCCGGACAGGGCGAGGCTGAGCAGTTCTTC
TRBD2,TRBJ2-2,TRBV4-3,few,CASSRAPGGSNTGELFF,TGCGCCAGCAGCCGAGCTCCCGGGGGGTCGAACACCGGGGAGCTGTTTTTT
TRBD2,TRBJ2-5,TRBV20-1,.,CSARDGRVKQETQYF,TGCAGTGCTAGAGATGGGAGGGTCAAACAAGAGACCCAGTACTTC
.,TRBJ1-1,TRBV6-2/TRBV6-3,many,CASSYSQGTEAFF,TGTGCCAGCAGTTACAGCCAGGGCACTGAAGCTTTCTTT
.,TRBJ2-1,TRBV10-3,.,CASGHPPYNEQFF,TGTGCCTCGGGACACCCCCCCTACAATGAGCAGTTCTTC
.,TRBJ1-1,TRBV6-5,.,CASSYRFKSTEAFF,TGTGCCAGCAGTTACCGTTTTAAGAGCACTGAAGCTTTCTTT
TRBD1,TRBJ1-5,TRBV12-3/TRBV12-4,.,CASSLTGGEVSPQHF,TGTGCCAGCAGTCTGACAGGGGGCGAGGTGTCGCCCCAGCATTTT
.,TRBJ2-1,TRBV20-1,few,CSARETWLASTNEQFF,TGCAGTGCTAGAGAAACGTGGCTAGCGAGCACGAATGAGCAGTTCTTC
TRBD1,TRBJ2-1,TRBV5-1,.,CASSRDRANEQFF,TGCGCCAGCAGCAGGGACAGGGCCAATGAGCAGTTCTTC
TRBD1,TRBJ2-1,TRBV9,.,CASSDQQGVYNEQFF,TGTGCCAGCAGCGATCAGCAGGGGGTATACAATGAGCAGTTCTTC
.,TRBJ1-5,TRBV12-3/TRBV12-4,.,CASSFTGGASQPQHF,TGTGCCAGCAGTTTCACCGGAGGGGCGTCTCAGCCCCAGCATTTT
.,TRBJ2-2,TRBV9,few,CASSVTGTTNTGELFF,TGTGCCAGCAGCGTGACCGGGACAACGAACACCGGGGAGCTGTTTTTT
.,TRBJ1-2,TRBV7-2,.,CASSLAPKLLGYTF,TGTGCCAGCAGCTTAGCTCCGAAGTTGCTGGGCTACACCTTC
TRBD1,TRBJ2-7,TRBV11-2,.,CASSLGQGRVYEQYF,TGTGCCAGCAGCTTAGGACAGGGGCGCGTTTACGAGCAGTACTTC
.,TRBJ2-3,TRBV3-1,.,CASSPRVGAGASTDTQYF,TGTGCCAGCAGTCCAAGGGTAGGCGCGGGGGCTAGCACAGATACGCAGTATTTT
.,TRBJ2-1,TRBV24-1,.,CATTSSVPTYNNEQFF,TGTGCCACCACCTCCAGCGTTCCCACCTACAACAATGAGCAGTTCTTC
.,TRBJ2-7,TRBV20-1,.,CSASVIGHEQYF,TGCAGTGCTAGCGTTATAGGGCACGAGCAGTACTTC
TRBD1,TRBJ1-5,TRBV20-1,.,CSAEEGTDNQPQHF,TGCAGTGCTGAGGAAGGGACAGATAATCAGCCCCAGCATTTT
.,TRBJ2-5,TRBV5-1,.,CASNGQAEETQYF,TGCGCCAGCAACGGGCAGGCCGAAGAGACCCAGTACTTC
.,TRBJ1-1,TRBV9,.,CASSPLGRVGTEAFF,TGTGCCAGCAGCCCACTTGGGAGGGTAGGCACTGAAGCTTTCTTT
.,TRBJ2-1,TRBV5-1,.,CASSLKGVGEQFF,TGCGCCAGCAGCTTGAAGGGGGTCGGTGAGCAGTTCTTC
TRBD2,TRBJ2-5,TRBV6-5,.,CASSYSGLGGMETQYF,TGTGCCAGCAGTTACTCAGGCCTCGGGGGGATGGAGACCCAGTACTTC
.,TRBJ2-3,TRBV29-1,.,CSSVPGAITDTQYF,TGCAGCAGTGTTCCGGGGGCTATCACAGATACGCAGTATTTT
TRBD1,TRBJ2-1,TRBV20-1,.,CSARARRQGRGYNEQFF,TGCAGTGCTAGAGCGAGAAGACAGGGCCGCGGGTACAATGAGCAGTTCTTC
.,TRBJ2-5,TRBV28,.,CASSLGRIAQETQYF,TGTGCCAGCAGTTTAGGCAGGATCGCTCAAGAGACCCAGTACTTC
.,TRBJ2-3,TRBV4-1,.,CASSQDRLGRRGGRADTQYF,TGCGCCAGCAGCCAAGATCGGCTAGGAAGGAGGGGGGGGCGAGCAGATACGCAGTATTTT
TRBD2,TRBJ2-2,TRBV27,.,CASSLSTVAGGNTGELFF,TGTGCCAGCAGTTTATCGACGGTAGCGGGGGGGAACACCGGGGAGCTGTTTTTT
TRBD2,TRBJ2-7,TRBV5-1,.,CASSFIPLAGGGVTDEQYF,TGCGCCAGCAGCTTCATTCCACTAGCGGGAGGGGGGGTGACCGACGAGCAGTACTTC
.,TRBJ2-3,TRBV20-1,.,CSARDMAGRTDTQYF,TGCAGTGCTAGAGATATGGCAGGGCGCACAGATACGCAGTATTTT
TRBD1,TRBJ2-4,TRBV6-5,once,CASSYSWTGPKNIQYF,TGTGCCAGCAGTTACTCATGGACAGGGCCTAAAAACATTCAGTACTTC
.,TRBJ2-1,TRBV30,.,CAWTYTSLYNEQFF,TGTGCCTGGACCTATACTAGTCTCTACAATGAGCAGTTCTTC
TRBD1,TRBJ1-4,TRBV6-1,.,CASAWDRWNEKLFF,TGTGCCAGCGCCTGGGACAGATGGAATGAAAAACTGTTTTTT
TRBD1,TRBJ2-2,TRBV20-1,.,CSARQGVTGELFF,TGCAGTGCTAGACAGGGGGTTACCGGGGAGCTGTTTTTT
TRBD2,TRBJ2-1,TRBV2,.,CASSVLGGGAYNEQFF,TGTGCCAGCAGTGTTCTTGGCGGGGGTGCGTACAATGAGCAGTTCTTC
.,TRBJ2-5,TRBV6-5,.,CASKGAQETQYF,TGTGCCAGCAAGGGAGCGCAAGAGACCCAGTACTTC
TRBD1,TRBJ1-1,TRBV10-3,few,CAINRGTDTEAFF,TGTGCCATCAACAGGGGGACAGATACTGAAGCTTTCTTT
.,TRBJ2-3,TRBV28,few,CASSMGGGDTQYF,TGTGCCAGCAGTATGGGAGGGGGGGATACGCAGTATTTT
.,TRBJ2-3,TRBV20-1,few,CSKVPAGVTDTQYF,TGCAGCAAAGTGCCAGCCGGAGTCACAGATACGCAGTATTTT
.,TRBJ2-5,TRBV27,.,CASSSLEGETQYF,TGTGCCAGCAGTTCTCTCGAAGGAGAGACCCAGTACTTC
TRBD1,TRBJ2-1,TRBV6-1,.,CATRQGAYNEQFF,TGTGCCACCAGACAGGGTGCCTACAATGAGCAGTTCTTC